This record looks at one TCR beta chain sequence and its context. Its antigen is unidentified. Different DNA sequences within this sample yield the same CDR3. Produced via immunoSEQ multiplex PCR; TCRdb's table is partial and in-frame only. This table holds fewer than 7,500 clones, approximately 74% found once. H&E slides confirmed each diagnosis, reviewed by two pathologists independently. This entry comes from a study of immune evolution from preneoplasia to lung adenocarcinoma. Findings of the study overall: Later-stage lesions appeared to have more T cells, more diversity, less clonality.

The germline V gene has CDR1 LNHNV and CDR2 YYDKDF (reference sequence). The CDR3 length is 15 residues. The V and J ends lost 3 bases and 3 bases, in that order; junction bases with no gene match: 4. This rearrangement joins TRBV15 to TRBJ2-1, with 8 bases that match TRBD2. Input material: FFPE adjacent normal lung tissue. The sequence was obtained from a donor at least 70 years old with lung adenocarcinoma. CDR3 sequence reads: CATSSRSGGYNEQFF. CDR3 DNA sequence: TGTGCCACCAGCAGTAGAAGCGGGGGCTACAATGAGCAGTTCTTC.